A selection of T cell receptor beta chains follows, all from one sample in a study of shared clonotypes between healthy human individuals. Sequencing was performed with immunoSEQ multiplex PCR; in TCRdb, only in-frame clones are kept and a portion is missing. This table has approximately 1.1 million clones, more than 75% appearing once. The sequenced material came from memory CD4+ T cells from PBMCs. These TCRs come from a man aged 18-30 years in good health. Some clones in this sample may be carry-over from other donors' samples. Both conserved end residues are trimmed from each CDR3. A D gene is named only where the DNA matches it firmly.

V: TRBV7-2; J: TRBJ2-7; D: TRBD2; CDR3: ASSQRTSIDEQY
V: TRBV11-2; J: TRBJ2-3; D: TRBD2; CDR3: ASSWSAGINTDTQY
V: TRBV7-2; J: TRBJ2-5; D: .; CDR3: ASSLVWNRGMGTQY
V: TRBV20-1; J: TRBJ2-7; D: .; CDR3: SAISLNEQY
V: TRBV7-2; J: TRBJ1-3; D: .; CDR3: ASSLGTRSSGNTIY
V: TRBV9; J: TRBJ2-3; D: TRBD2; CDR3: ASSADPSGRAGSTDTQY
V: TRBV11-2; J: TRBJ2-3; D: .; CDR3: ASSKSGGTSTDTQY
V: TRBV28; J: TRBJ1-2; D: .; CDR3: ASSPGKGGNYGYT
V: TRBV9; J: TRBJ1-2; D: TRBD1; CDR3: ASSRTGSGPYGYT
V: TRBV27; J: TRBJ2-3; D: TRBD2; CDR3: ASSLSPGLAGSDTQY
V: TRBV9; J: TRBJ1-3; D: .; CDR3: ASSATTGSINTIY
V: TRBV7-2; J: TRBJ2-2; D: .; CDR3: ASSLVIAGELF
V: TRBV28; J: TRBJ2-5; D: .; CDR3: ASSRDYQETQY
V: TRBV7-3; J: TRBJ2-2; D: TRBD2; CDR3: ASSSRLAGGGGELF
V: TRBV7-2; J: TRBJ2-1; D: .; CDR3: ASSLVTGANEQF
V: TRBV4-1; J: TRBJ2-1; D: .; CDR3: ASSQDLDYNEQF
V: TRBV27; J: TRBJ2-7; D: TRBD2; CDR3: ASSLGGASGSYSYEQY
V: TRBV27; J: TRBJ2-7; D: .; CDR3: ASSSSRRRDSPNYEQY
V: TRBV6-5; J: TRBJ1-3; D: .; CDR3: ASSPFLSSGNTIY
V: TRBV18; J: TRBJ2-1; D: .; CDR3: ASSPPAGNEQF
V: TRBV28; J: TRBJ1-1; D: TRBD1; CDR3: ASSRWTGRLNTEAF
V: TRBV11-3; J: TRBJ2-2; D: TRBD2; CDR3: ASSREGTGELF